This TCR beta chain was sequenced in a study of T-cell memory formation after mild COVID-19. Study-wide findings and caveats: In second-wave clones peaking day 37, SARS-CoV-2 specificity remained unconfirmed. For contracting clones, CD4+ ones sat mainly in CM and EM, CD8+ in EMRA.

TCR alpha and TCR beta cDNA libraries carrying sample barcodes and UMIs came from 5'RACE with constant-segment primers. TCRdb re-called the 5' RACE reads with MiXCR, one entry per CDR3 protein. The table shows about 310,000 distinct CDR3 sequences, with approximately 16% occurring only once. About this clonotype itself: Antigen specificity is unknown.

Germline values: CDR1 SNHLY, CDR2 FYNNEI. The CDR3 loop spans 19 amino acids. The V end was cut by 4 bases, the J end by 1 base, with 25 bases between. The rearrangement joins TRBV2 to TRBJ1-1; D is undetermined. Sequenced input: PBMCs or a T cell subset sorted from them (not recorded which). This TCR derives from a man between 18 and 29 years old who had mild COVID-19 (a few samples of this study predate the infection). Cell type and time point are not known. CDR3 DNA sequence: TGTGCCAGCAGTGTTCCCCCGGCGTTTGGCCCAGCACCGAACACTGAAGCTTTCTTT. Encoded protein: CASSVPPAFGPAPNTEAFF.